Listed below are T cell receptor beta chains from one sample, sequenced in a study of T cells in Graves' hyperthyroidism and ophthalmopathy. From the multiplex PCR reads, TCRdb called clonotypes with MiXCR, one entry per CDR3 protein. The table has a few hundred thousand distinct CDR3 sequences, roughly 20% seen once; the top ten hold about 35%. The sequenced sample consisted of blood. These receptors came from a man aged 45-65 years with Graves' ophthalmopathy. Each CDR3 is given with its conserved first and last residue. The D gene is left open where the match is weak. Clone size is given for some rows only: seen once, a few or many times, or a class if the clone is expanded.

v_gene: TRBV10-3; d_gene: NA; abundance: many; j_gene: TRBJ1-6; CDR3nt: TGTGCCATCAGTGGGGGGGGGAATTCACCCCTCCACTTT; CDR3aa: CAISGGGNSPLHF
v_gene: TRBV9; d_gene: NA; abundance: NA; j_gene: TRBJ1-2; CDR3nt: TGTGCCAGCAGCGTAGGCCAGGGGAATGGCTACACCTTC; CDR3aa: CASSVGQGNGYTF
v_gene: TRBV11-2; d_gene: NA; abundance: many; j_gene: TRBJ2-7; CDR3nt: TGTGCCAGCAGCTTAGATCCTAGCGCCTACGAGCAGTACTTC; CDR3aa: CASSLDPSAYEQYF
v_gene: TRBV5-1; d_gene: TRBD1; abundance: NA; j_gene: TRBJ2-7; CDR3nt: TGCGCCAGCAGCTTGAATGGACAGGGTATCCACGAGCAGTACTTC; CDR3aa: CASSLNGQGIHEQYF
v_gene: TRBV24-1; d_gene: NA; abundance: few; j_gene: TRBJ1-1; CDR3nt: TGTGCCACCAGGAGGGGCCGCACTGAAGCTTTCTTT; CDR3aa: CATRRGRTEAFF
v_gene: TRBV24-1; d_gene: TRBD1; abundance: few; j_gene: TRBJ2-3; CDR3nt: TGTGCCACCAGTGATTTGCAGGGGGCAACAGATACGCAGTATTTT; CDR3aa: CATSDLQGATDTQYF
v_gene: TRBV5-1; d_gene: TRBD2; abundance: few; j_gene: TRBJ2-1; CDR3nt: TGCGCCAGCAGCTTACTCTCTAGCGGGAGAAGCTACAATGAGCAGTTCTTC; CDR3aa: CASSLLSSGRSYNEQFF
v_gene: TRBV2; d_gene: TRBD2; abundance: many; j_gene: TRBJ2-1; CDR3nt: TGTGCCACCTTAGCGGGAGACGCCTACAATGAGCAGTTCTTC; CDR3aa: CATLAGDAYNEQFF
v_gene: TRBV28; d_gene: NA; abundance: NA; j_gene: TRBJ2-1; CDR3nt: TGTGCCAGCAGTGCCTCAGGGGTCGAGCAGTTCTTC; CDR3aa: CASSASGVEQFF
v_gene: TRBV11-2; d_gene: NA; abundance: many; j_gene: TRBJ2-7; CDR3nt: TGTGCCAGCAGCTTACAAGCGTACTCCTACGAGCAGTACTTC; CDR3aa: CASSLQAYSYEQYF
v_gene: TRBV6-1; d_gene: TRBD1; abundance: many; j_gene: TRBJ2-5; CDR3nt: TGTGCCAGCAGTTCCGGACAGGAGAGAATAGGCCAAGAGACCCAGTACTTC; CDR3aa: CASSSGQERIGQETQYF
v_gene: TRBV28; d_gene: TRBD1; abundance: many; j_gene: TRBJ2-2; CDR3nt: TGTGCCAGCAGTCCCTGGACAGGGAACACCGGGGAGCTGTTTTTT; CDR3aa: CASSPWTGNTGELFF
v_gene: TRBV27; d_gene: TRBD1; abundance: NA; j_gene: TRBJ2-4; CDR3nt: TGTGCCAGCAGTTCATGGGACAGTTACCTAGCCAAAAACATTCAGTACTTC; CDR3aa: CASSSWDSYLAKNIQYF
v_gene: TRBV12-3/TRBV12-4; d_gene: NA; abundance: NA; j_gene: TRBJ2-6; CDR3nt: TGTGCCAGCAGTTTATCGGACAGCGCACGGGGTGGGGCCAACGTCCTGACTTTC; CDR3aa: CASSLSDSARGGANVLTF
v_gene: TRBV20-1; d_gene: NA; abundance: NA; j_gene: TRBJ2-6; CDR3nt: TGCAGTGCCAAAGGGGCCGGGGCCAACGTCCTGACTTTC; CDR3aa: CSAKGAGANVLTF
v_gene: TRBV5-5; d_gene: TRBD1; abundance: many; j_gene: TRBJ2-7; CDR3nt: TGTGCCAGCAGCTTTGGGACAGGGGACTACGAGCAGTACTTC; CDR3aa: CASSFGTGDYEQYF
v_gene: TRBV28; d_gene: NA; abundance: many; j_gene: TRBJ1-2; CDR3nt: TGTGCCAGCAGTCAATCAGGGGCTAACTATGGCTACACCTTC; CDR3aa: CASSQSGANYGYTF
v_gene: TRBV6-1; d_gene: NA; abundance: many; j_gene: TRBJ1-1; CDR3nt: TGTGCCAGCAGCTATCCGAGAGGACAGAGCGGTCACAACACTGAAGCTTTCTTT; CDR3aa: CASSYPRGQSGHNTEAFF
v_gene: TRBV20-1; d_gene: NA; abundance: many; j_gene: TRBJ2-1; CDR3nt: TGCAGTACAGTGGTGGATGAGCAGTTCTTC; CDR3aa: CSTVVDEQFF
v_gene: TRBV15; d_gene: NA; abundance: few; j_gene: TRBJ1-1; CDR3nt: TGTGCCACCAGCAGAGACAGGGACCTCCGGGGCACTGAAGCTTTCTTT; CDR3aa: CATSRDRDLRGTEAFF
v_gene: TRBV28; d_gene: TRBD1; abundance: NA; j_gene: TRBJ1-6; CDR3nt: TGTGCCAGCAGTATAAATTCCGGGACAGGTTTCAGCTCCTATAATTCACCCCTCCACTTT; CDR3aa: CASSINSGTGFSSYNSPLHF
v_gene: TRBV14; d_gene: TRBD1; abundance: few; j_gene: TRBJ1-2; CDR3nt: TGTGCCAGCAGCCCGGGACAGGGATATGGCTACACCTTC; CDR3aa: CASSPGQGYGYTF
v_gene: TRBV20-1; d_gene: TRBD2; abundance: NA; j_gene: TRBJ2-1; CDR3nt: TGCAGTGCTAGAGGGAGCGGGAGAGGCTTTTACAATGAGCAGTTCTTC; CDR3aa: CSARGSGRGFYNEQFF
v_gene: TRBV20-1; d_gene: NA; abundance: few; j_gene: TRBJ1-5; CDR3nt: TGCAGTGCCAAGGGCCGGGACAAGTATCAGCCCCAGCATTTT; CDR3aa: CSAKGRDKYQPQHF
v_gene: TRBV20-1; d_gene: TRBD1; abundance: NA; j_gene: TRBJ1-3; CDR3nt: TGCAGTGCTAAACAGGGGGCTGGAAACACCATATATTTT; CDR3aa: CSAKQGAGNTIYF
v_gene: TRBV28; d_gene: TRBD1; abundance: few; j_gene: TRBJ2-7; CDR3nt: TGTGCCAGCAGTTTATTGGGGACAGGATACGAGCAGTACTTC; CDR3aa: CASSLLGTGYEQYF
v_gene: TRBV15; d_gene: NA; abundance: few; j_gene: TRBJ2-1; CDR3nt: TGTGCCACCAGCAGAGATCTGGCATCCGGTGGGCATGAGCAGTTCTTC; CDR3aa: CATSRDLASGGHEQFF
v_gene: TRBV6-6; d_gene: NA; abundance: NA; j_gene: TRBJ2-2; CDR3nt: TGTGCCAGCAGTTACTCCAGGGTATTCCGGGGAGCTGTTTTT; CDR3aa: CASSYSRVFRGAVF
v_gene: TRBV30; d_gene: TRBD2; abundance: many; j_gene: TRBJ2-7; CDR3nt: TGTGCCTGGAGTGTACTTGGGAGGGGAGGCGAGCAGTACTTC; CDR3aa: CAWSVLGRGGEQYF
v_gene: TRBV19; d_gene: NA; abundance: few; j_gene: TRBJ2-2; CDR3nt: TGTGCCAGTAGCTCGGGACAATTTAAACCAGGACCCCACACCGGGGAGCTGTTTTTT; CDR3aa: CASSSGQFKPGPHTGELFF
v_gene: TRBV9; d_gene: TRBD2; abundance: few; j_gene: TRBJ2-7; CDR3nt: TGTGCCAGCAGCGGGGGGACTAGCATTTACGAGCAGTACTTC; CDR3aa: CASSGGTSIYEQYF
v_gene: TRBV5-1; d_gene: NA; abundance: many; j_gene: TRBJ2-3; CDR3nt: TGCGCCAGCAGCTTGGCCTTGGCGAACACAGATACGCAGTATTTT; CDR3aa: CASSLALANTDTQYF
v_gene: TRBV3-1; d_gene: NA; abundance: NA; j_gene: TRBJ1-3; CDR3nt: TGTGCCAGCAGCCAAGGCTCGAGCTCTGGAAGCACCATATATTTT; CDR3aa: CASSQGSSSGSTIYF
v_gene: TRBV28; d_gene: NA; abundance: many; j_gene: TRBJ1-1; CDR3nt: TGTGCCAGCAGTTCGCTCGGATGGGACACTGAAGCTTTCTTT; CDR3aa: CASSSLGWDTEAFF
v_gene: TRBV20-1; d_gene: NA; abundance: many; j_gene: TRBJ1-1; CDR3nt: TGCAGTGCAACAGGGTTTTCGGACACTGAAGCTTTCTTT; CDR3aa: CSATGFSDTEAFF
v_gene: TRBV20-1; d_gene: NA; abundance: many; j_gene: TRBJ2-2; CDR3nt: TGCAGTGCAAAAGCCGGGCCACAGAACACCGGGGAGCTGTTTTTT; CDR3aa: CSAKAGPQNTGELFF
v_gene: TRBV12-3/TRBV12-4; d_gene: NA; abundance: many; j_gene: TRBJ2-1; CDR3nt: TGTGCCAGCACTCGGGACGTCAGCTCCTACAATGAGCAGTTCTTC; CDR3aa: CASTRDVSSYNEQFF
v_gene: TRBV5-6; d_gene: NA; abundance: many; j_gene: TRBJ1-5; CDR3nt: TGTGCCAGCAGCTTGCGGGGACCTTATCAGCCCCAGCATTTT; CDR3aa: CASSLRGPYQPQHF
v_gene: TRBV29-1; d_gene: NA; abundance: NA; j_gene: TRBJ2-7; CDR3nt: TGCAGCGTTGAAAACAGCTACGAGCAGTACTTC; CDR3aa: CSVENSYEQYF
v_gene: TRBV11-2; d_gene: TRBD2; abundance: many; j_gene: TRBJ2-1; CDR3nt: TGTGCCAGCAGCATGCCCGGGACTACTCACAATGAGCAGTTCTTC; CDR3aa: CASSMPGTTHNEQFF